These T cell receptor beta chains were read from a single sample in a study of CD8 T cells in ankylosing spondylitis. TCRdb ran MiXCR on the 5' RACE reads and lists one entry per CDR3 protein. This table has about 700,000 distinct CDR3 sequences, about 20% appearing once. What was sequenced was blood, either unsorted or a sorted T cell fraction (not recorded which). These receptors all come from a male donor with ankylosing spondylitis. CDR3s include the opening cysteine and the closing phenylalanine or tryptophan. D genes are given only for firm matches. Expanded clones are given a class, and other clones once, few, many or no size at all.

CASSFGLAGITGELFF,TGTGCCAGCAGCTTCGGACTAGCGGGAATCACCGGGGAGCTGTTTTTT,TRBD2,TRBV12-3/TRBV12-4,-,TRBJ2-2
CSARPQGLKETQYF,TGCAGTGCCCGCCCGCAGGGTTTAAAAGAGACCCAGTACTTC,-,TRBV20-1,few,TRBJ2-5
CSALDSNQETQYF,TGCAGTGCCCTCGACAGCAACCAAGAGACCCAGTACTTC,-,TRBV20-1,few,TRBJ2-5
CASSDEKSYEQYF,TGTGCCAGCAGTGATGAGAAGTCCTACGAGCAGTACTTC,-,TRBV25-1,many,TRBJ2-7
CASSQAVWDLQYF,TGCGCCAGCAGCCAAGCGGTGTGGGACTTGCAGTACTTC,-,TRBV4-1,few,TRBJ2-7
CATSRDRGSGGEAFF,TGTGCCACCAGCAGGGACAGGGGATCTGGGGGTGAAGCTTTCTTT,TRBD1,TRBV15,few,TRBJ1-1
CASSLIGQGAREQYF,TGTGCCAGCAGCCTTATCGGACAGGGGGCTCGCGAGCAGTACTTC,TRBD1,TRBV12-3/TRBV12-4,-,TRBJ2-7
CASSQVQGTEAFF,TGCGCCAGCAGCCAAGTCCAGGGAACTGAAGCTTTCTTT,-,TRBV4-1,many,TRBJ1-1
CASSPTTSLSTEQYF,TGTGCCAGTAGTCCGACGACTAGTCTATCTACCGAGCAGTACTTC,-,TRBV19,-,TRBJ2-7
CASSLSGTRVTYEQYF,TGTGCCAGCAGTTTATCTGGGACCAGAGTAACCTACGAGCAGTACTTC,-,TRBV28,few,TRBJ2-7
CASSRTSGSSEQFF,TGTGCCAGCAGTCGGACTAGCGGGAGTAGTGAGCAGTTCTTC,TRBD2,TRBV27,-,TRBJ2-1
CSAGDGLPSDEQYF,TGCAGTGCTGGGGACGGTCTTCCTTCCGACGAGCAGTACTTC,-,TRBV20-1,-,TRBJ2-7
CASSFKSYGFNEQFF,TGTGCCAGCAGCTTTAAATCGTACGGGTTCAATGAGCAGTTCTTC,-,TRBV7-6,few,TRBJ2-1
CASSQARTGVYEQYF,TGCGCCAGCAGCCAAGCTCGGACAGGGGTTTACGAGCAGTACTTC,TRBD1,TRBV4-1,-,TRBJ2-7
CASSPPGGTGSYEQYF,TGCGCCAGCAGCCCCCCCGGAGGAACAGGGAGCTACGAGCAGTACTTC,-,TRBV4-1,-,TRBJ2-7
CAWSWTGVDAEQYF,TGTGCCTGGAGTTGGACAGGGGTCGACGCCGAGCAGTACTTC,TRBD1,TRBV30,-,TRBJ2-7
CASSHRDLIGNTIYF,TGTGCCAGCAGTCATCGGGACCTTATCGGAAACACCATATATTTT,-,TRBV12-3/TRBV12-4,few,TRBJ1-3
CASSLRPTDTQYF,TGTGCCAGCAGCTTAAGGCCCACAGATACGCAGTATTTT,-,TRBV7-2,many,TRBJ2-3
CASSNRQAQLSGNTIYF,TGTGCCAGCAGCAATCGACAGGCCCAACTCTCTGGAAACACCATATATTTT,-,TRBV7-9,-,TRBJ1-3
CASSYLDRGYNYGYTF,TGTGCCAGCAGTTACCTCGACAGGGGCTACAACTATGGCTACACCTTC,TRBD1,TRBV6-5,few,TRBJ1-2
CASSPGPVSGNTIYF,TGTGCCAGCAGCCCCGGACCGGTCTCTGGAAACACCATATATTTT,-,TRBV7-9,few,TRBJ1-3
CASRLQGALGTEAFF,TGTGCCAGCAGACTACAGGGGGCGTTAGGCACTGAAGCTTTCTTT,TRBD1,TRBV7-2,few,TRBJ1-1
CASSPRGSAQQETQYF,TGTGCCAGCAGCCCCCGGGGTAGCGCTCAACAAGAGACCCAGTACTTC,-,TRBV4-2,few,TRBJ2-5
CASSLGQGAHEQYF,TGTGCCAGCAGCTTAGGACAGGGGGCCCACGAGCAGTACTTC,TRBD1,TRBV7-9,many,TRBJ2-7
CASSLTGNGNSPLHF,TGTGCCAGCAGTTTGACAGGGAACGGGAATTCACCCCTCCACTTT,TRBD1,TRBV28,few,TRBJ1-6
CASRLKGWPYEQYF,TGTGCCAGCAGGCTAAAGGGGTGGCCCTACGAGCAGTACTTC,-,TRBV11-2,-,TRBJ2-7
CASSLGGGTGLYEQYF,TGTGCCAGCAGCTTAGGTGGCGGGACAGGCCTCTACGAGCAGTACTTC,TRBD1,TRBV7-6,-,TRBJ2-7
CASSLLKGLEAFF,TGTGCCAGCAGCCTTCTTAAGGGCCTCGAAGCTTTCTTT,-,TRBV12-3/TRBV12-4,-,TRBJ1-1
CASSNRVQPQHF,TGTGCCAGCAGCAACAGGGTTCAGCCCCAGCATTTT,-,TRBV7-8,-,TRBJ1-5
CASSSSGALGYTF,TGTGCCAGCAGCAGCAGTGGAGCGCTTGGCTACACCTTC,-,TRBV7-3,few,TRBJ1-2
CASRSPGGADQPQHF,TGTGCCAGCAGATCCCCAGGGGGCGCGGATCAGCCCCAGCATTTT,TRBD1,TRBV6-1,few,TRBJ1-5
CASSSPGTLTYEQYF,TGTGCCAGCAGCAGCCCCGGAACTCTGACTTACGAGCAGTACTTC,-,TRBV7-9,-,TRBJ2-7
CASSPPTSDEQFF,TGTGCCAGCAGTCCCCCGACTAGCGATGAGCAGTTCTTC,TRBD2,TRBV12-3/TRBV12-4,few,TRBJ2-1
CASSSFSYNEQFF,TGTGCCAGCAGCTCGTTCTCCTACAATGAGCAGTTCTTC,-,TRBV12-3/TRBV12-4,many,TRBJ2-1
CASSLGTSATDTQYF,TGTGCCAGCAGCCTCGGGACTAGCGCCACAGATACGCAGTATTTT,TRBD2,TRBV6-1,many,TRBJ2-3
CASRPTGNTEAFF,TGCGCCAGCAGGCCTACGGGGAACACTGAAGCTTTCTTT,-,TRBV5-1,many,TRBJ1-1
CASSPYTGWETQYF,TGCGCCAGCAGCCCCTACACTGGGTGGGAGACCCAGTACTTC,-,TRBV5-1,-,TRBJ2-5
CASSLVSGLGNEKLFF,TGTGCCAGCAGCTTAGTGAGCGGACTCGGTAATGAAAAACTGTTTTTT,-,TRBV7-8,-,TRBJ1-4
CATSRFSAGTEAFF,TGTGCCACCAGCAGATTTAGCGCGGGGACCGAAGCTTTCTTT,-,TRBV15,-,TRBJ1-1
CSVEDSQSRETQYF,TGCAGCGTTGAAGATAGTCAGAGTCGGGAGACCCAGTACTTC,-,TRBV29-1,many,TRBJ2-5
CSARPSAYNEQFF,TGCAGTGCGAGGCCTAGCGCTTACAATGAGCAGTTCTTC,-,TRBV20-1,few,TRBJ2-1
CASRRAGNSNYGYTF,TGTGCCAGTAGGAGGGCGGGAAACTCTAACTATGGCTACACCTTC,-,TRBV6-1,few,TRBJ1-2
CASSQDFGGFQAAFYGYTF,TGTGCCAGCAGCCAAGATTTTGGGGGATTCCAAGCTGCTTTCTATGGCTACACCTTC,-,TRBV3-1,-,TRBJ1-2
CASSWGLSNTEAFF,TGTGCCAGCAGCTGGGGTCTCTCGAACACTGAAGCTTTCTTT,-,TRBV7-9,-,TRBJ1-1
CASSPMGLAGAEQYF,TGTGCCAGCAGCCCCATGGGGCTAGCGGGAGCCGAGCAGTACTTC,TRBD2,TRBV9,-,TRBJ2-7
CSVEATSGSRDTQYF,TGCAGCGTTGAAGCGACTAGCGGGTCTCGAGATACGCAGTATTTT,TRBD2,TRBV29-1,many,TRBJ2-3
CASSLGQGRADTQYF,TGCGCCAGCAGCCTAGGACAGGGACGGGCAGATACGCAGTATTTT,TRBD1,TRBV7-2,many,TRBJ2-3
CASSSDSGGELFF,TGTGCCAGCTCATCCGACTCCGGCGGGGAGCTGTTTTTT,-,TRBV18,-,TRBJ2-2
CASSLESRGGYNEQFF,TGTGCCAGCAGCTTAGAAAGCCGGGGGGGATACAATGAGCAGTTCTTC,TRBD2,TRBV11-1,-,TRBJ2-1
CASSRPGTGGIGTQYF,TGTGCCAGTAGCCGACCCGGGACAGGGGGAATCGGTACGCAGTATTTT,TRBD1,TRBV19,once,TRBJ2-3
CASSLGGTDVNEQFF,TGCGCCAGCAGCTTGGGGGGGACAGATGTCAATGAGCAGTTCTTC,TRBD1,TRBV5-1,many,TRBJ2-1
CSVQGSEPYNEQFF,TGCAGCGTGCAGGGGTCCGAACCCTACAATGAGCAGTTCTTC,-,TRBV29-1,many,TRBJ2-1
CASKGNPSGANVLTF,TGTGCCAGCAAGGGGAATCCATCTGGGGCCAACGTCCTGACTTTC,-,TRBV12-3/TRBV12-4,many,TRBJ2-6